Presented here are 3 T cell receptor beta chains from one specimen sequenced in a study of response to subunit inactivated influenza vaccine. TCRdb re-called the RT-PCR reads through MiXCR, storing one row per CDR3 protein. The sample lists around 790,000 distinct CDR3 sequences, 21% seen once, with roughly 10% in the top ten. Sequencing used PBMCs from blood, obtained 5 days after vaccination. These TCRs come from a man aged 45-65 years who received an inactivated influenza vaccine.

This clonotype was detected a few times. The chain uses TRBV29-1 and TRBJ2-3; TRBD2 agrees at 9 bases. Germline assignment: CDR1 SQVTM and CDR2 ANQGSEA. Trimming cost V 2 bases and J 5 bases; bases outside gene matches: 8. The CDR3 spans 15 residues. DNA of the CDR3: TGCAGCGTTGAATTGGGCGGGGGGGCCGTAGATACGCAGTATTTT. Amino acids: CSVELGGGAVDTQYF.

The chain carries TRBV30 and TRBJ2-2; no firm D call. Germline CDR1 reads GTSNPN; CDR2 reads SVGIG (reference sequence). The CDR3 is 12 amino acids. V lost 3 bases, J lost 5 bases, and 7 bases lay in between. CDR3 bases: TGTGCCTGGAGGTACCCAACCGGGGAGCTGTTTTTT. Protein sequence: CAWRYPTGELFF. Complete variable domain (other parts from reference TRBV30 and TRBJ2-2): SQTIHQWPATLVQPVGSPLSLECTVEGTSNPNLYWYRQAAGRGLQLLFYSVGIGQISSEVPQNLSASRPQDRQFILSSKKLLLSDSGFYLCAWRYPTGELFFGEGSRLTVL.

Comments on this clonotype: Relative to the germline gene, one junction end is altered; a read error may explain this. The CDR3 nucleotides read TGTGCCAGCAGGTACTCCAGTTGGGAGGGGAGCACAGATACGCAGTATTTT. As protein: CASRYSSWEGSTDTQYF. The rearrangement uses TRBV6-2 or TRBV6-3 and TRBJ2-3; 7 nucleotides line up with TRBD2. The germline V gene has CDR1 MNHEY and CDR2 SVGEGT. This CDR3 has 17 residues.